What follows are 25 T cell receptor beta chains derived from one specimen sequenced in a study of spatial heterogeneity in lung cancer. TCRdb reprocessed the 5' RACE reads via MiXCR and lists one record per CDR3 protein. The sample consists of about 12,000 distinct CDR3 sequences, about 3.9% of them appearing once. Time point described: sample taken at primary tumor resection. The study sequenced unsorted whole RNA from tumor, nontumor lung or frozen PBMC. This sample comprised PBMCs, obtained at surgery. Receptor source: a male donor with early-stage non-small cell lung cancer.

This clonotype was observed many times. Since the library was made to target alpha chains, this beta chain is a stray read and its abundance is not meaningful. This rearrangement joins TRBV7-9 to TRBJ1-2; D gene unclear. The CDR3 is made up of 14 amino acids. V was trimmed by 1 base and J by 0 bases, leaving 6 bases between them. Per the germline V gene, CDR1 is SEHNR and CDR2 is FQNEAQ (reference sequence). This CDR3 reads CASSLGPANYGYTF. CDR3 bases: TGTGCCAGCAGCTTAGGACCAGCTAACTATGGCTACACCTTC.

This clonotype was seen at least ten times. Since the library was made to target alpha chains, this beta chain is a stray read and its abundance is not meaningful. This chain links TRBV20-1 with TRBJ2-5; no clear D gene. Trimming took 3 bases from V and 0 from J, leaving 11 bases between them. The germline CDR1 and CDR2 sequences are DFQATT and SNEGSKA (reference sequence). The CDR3 is made up of 14 amino acids. CDR3 protein: CSARRRVYQETQYF. The CDR3 DNA is TGCAGTGCTAGGCGCCGGGTCTACCAAGAGACCCAGTACTTC.

This clonotype was counted at least ten times. The junction shows a germline mismatch at one end, possibly a read error. This beta chain is off target for a library built for alpha chains, so its abundance means little. The chain couples TRBV7-2 to TRBJ2-5, with TRBD2 matching over 9 bases. The CDR3 is 17 amino acids. The germline gives CDR1 SGHTA, CDR2 FQGNSA. CDR3 DNA sequence: TGTGCCAGCAGTTTAGCCTTCCGCGGGGGGGGCGGTGAGACCCAGTACTTC. This translates into CASSLAFRGGGGETQYF.

The table lists this clonotype with many counts. Being off target in a library aimed at alpha chains, this beta chain has a size of little meaning. The chain couples TRBV28 to TRBJ1-2, with 7 positions matching TRBD1. V dropped 6 bases and J dropped 0; count of bases not matched to a gene: 4. The length of the CDR3 is 14 residues. From germline, CDR1 is MDHEN and CDR2 SYDVKM. CDR3 loop: CASRWGQSNYGYTF. In nucleotides, the CDR3 is TGTGCCAGCAGGTGGGGACAGTCTAACTATGGCTACACCTTC.

At least ten counts were recorded for this clonotype. A library made for alpha chains picked up this beta chain off target, so its size means little. V gene TRBV7-9 combines with J gene TRBJ2-5; perhaps TRBD1 as D (5 bases). The germline gives CDR1 SEHNR, CDR2 FQNEAQ (reference sequence). This CDR3 has 14 residues. The V gene lost 4 bases and the J gene lost 1 base, with 10 bases spanning the gap. CDR3 amino acids: CASSSTGGQETQYF. The DNA of the CDR3 is TGTGCCAGCAGCTCCACAGGTGGCCAAGAGACCCAGTACTTC. The full variable domain, its missing parts supplied by reference TRBV7-9 and TRBJ2-5, is DTGVSQNPRHKITKRGQNVTFRCDPISEHNRLYWYRQTLGQGPEFLTYFQNEAQLEKSRLLSDRFSAERPKGSFSTLEIQRTEQGDSAMYLCASSSTGGQETQYFGPGTRLLVL.

There are many counts of this clonotype. With the library built for alpha chains, this beta chain is off target and its frequency is not meaningful. The V gene is TRBV5-1, the J gene TRBJ2-7; 8 bases are a match to TRBD1. The CDR3 is 14 amino acids. The J segment lost 2 bases and the V segment lost 0 bases, leaving 1 base of the junction unmatched. Germline CDR1 and CDR2: SGHRS and YFSETQ. CDR3 nucleotide sequence: TGCGCCAGCAGCTTGGCCAGGGGGCCCTACGAGCAGTACTTC. It encodes CASSLARGPYEQYF.

In this sample, this clonotype turned up many times. This beta chain is an unintended read in a library built for alpha chains; its size means little. The chain combines TRBV11-2 with TRBJ2-1, with D possibly being TRBD2 (6 bases). The CDR3 is 17 residues long. V was pared by 0 bases and J by 0 bases, with 12 bases between. Germline CDR1 SGHAT, CDR2 FQNNGV. CDR3 loop: CASSLDRGGRSYNEQFF. CDR3 sequence (DNA): TGTGCCAGCAGCTTAGATAGAGGAGGGCGCTCCTACAATGAGCAGTTCTTC.

This clonotype was found many times. The library was designed around alpha chains, so this beta chain is a stray read whose abundance carries little weight. This chain joins TRBV28 and TRBJ2-7; D perhaps matches TRBD2 (6 bases). The CDR3 is 19 amino acids. CDR1 and CDR2 (germline): MDHEN, SYDVKM. Trimming shortened V by 7 bases and J by 2 bases, and 30 bases separated the two germline ends. The CDR3 bases are TGTGCCAGCATCCCCCGGGGCCGGGCCCCCGGGACTCAAACCTACGAGCAGTACTTC. Translating it yields CASIPRGRAPGTQTYEQYF.

This clonotype occurred many times. This beta chain turned up in a library designed for alpha chains; as an off-target read, its abundance says little. This rearrangement joins TRBV6-5 to TRBJ1-6; 7 bases are a match to TRBD1. J lost 4 bases, V lost 11 bases, and 2 bases had no gene match. The germline V gene has CDR1 MNHEY and CDR2 SVGAGI. The length of the CDR3 is 12 residues. The CDR3 is CAVQGYNSPLHF. The CDR3 DNA follows: TGTGCCGTACAGGGGTATAATTCACCCCTCCACTTT.

This clonotype was observed many times. Because the library targeted alpha chains, this beta chain is an off-target read whose size means little. The rearrangement uses TRBV6-5 and TRBJ2-5; TRBD2 is a possible D gene (6 bases). V was cut by 2 bases and J by 5 bases, with 15 bases left in between. CDR3 length equals 15 residues. The germline CDR1 and CDR2 sequences are MNHEY and SVGAGI. As DNA, the CDR3 is TGTGCCAGCAGTTACGGTTGGGAGGAGTTGGAGACCCAGTACTTC. Its protein is CASSYGWEELETQYF.

This clonotype was counted many times. This beta chain is a stray read from a library made for alpha chains; its abundance is not meaningful. This rearrangement joins TRBV7-9 to TRBJ2-1, with TRBD1 matching 7 bases. Trimming cost V 5 bases and J 5 bases; bases outside gene matches: 12. This CDR3 region has 16 residues. From germline, CDR1 is SEHNR and CDR2 FQNEAQ (reference sequence). CDR3 sequence (DNA): TGTGCCAGCAGCCCCTGGACAGGACGCATAAACAATGAGCAGTTCTTC. Translated: CASSPWTGRINNEQFF.

About this clonotype itself: Because this beta chain is a stray read in a library intended to capture alpha chains, its abundance should not be given much weight. This chain joins TRBV7-2 and TRBJ2-1; 11 bases line up with TRBD2. Germline CDR1 reads SGHTA; CDR2 reads FQGNSA. The J segment lost 3 bases and the V segment lost 6 bases, leaving 4 bases of the junction unmatched. This CDR3 has 15 residues. CDR3 nucleotides: TGTGCCAGCAGGAGTGGACTAGCGGGCTACAATGAGCAGTTCTTC. The encoded protein is CASRSGLAGYNEQFF.

This clonotype was seen a handful of times. As an off-target read in a library built for alpha chains, this beta chain has a frequency of little significance. The V and J genes are TRBV7-2 and TRBJ1-2; 7 nucleotides align to TRBD1. The germline V gene encodes CDR1 SGHTA and CDR2 FQGNSA. Germline trimming cut 4 bases from V and 4 bases from J; bases unmatched to any gene: 6. The CDR3 totals 14 residues. In nucleotides, the CDR3 is TGTGCCAGCAGCTCGACAGGGCTTGGCTATGGCTACACCTTC. Amino acids: CASSSTGLGYGYTF. Filled out from reference TRBV7-2 and TRBJ1-2, the complete variable domain reads GAGVSQSPSNKVTEKGKDVELRCDPISGHTALYWYRQSLGQGLEFLIYFQGNSAPDKSGLPSDRFSAERTGGSVSTLTIQRTQQEDSAVYLCASSSTGLGYGYTFGSGTRLTVV.

This clonotype was counted at least ten times. This beta chain is off target for a library built for alpha chains, so its abundance means little. V and J are TRBV12-3 or TRBV12-4 and TRBJ2-5; 7 positions agree with TRBD1. The CDR3 contains 15 residues. J lost 5 bases, V lost 8 bases, and 14 bases had no gene match. CDR3 in DNA: TGTGCCAGCCGTATTACAGGGGTAGCTAGCGAGACCCAGTACTTC. Protein: CASRITGVASETQYF.

Sample share makes this clonotype medium-sized. This beta chain represents an off-target read in a library built for alpha chains; its size is of limited meaning. CDR3 in amino acids: CATNGVAAYNEQFF. CDR3 DNA: TGTGCCACCAACGGAGTAGCGGCTTACAATGAGCAGTTCTTC. V and J are TRBV12-3 or TRBV12-4 and TRBJ2-1; possibly TRBD2 for D (6 bases). Trimming took off 10 bases at V and 4 bases at J, with 17 bases between the two ends. The CDR3 is 14 residues long.

Note on this clonotype: This sequence may be a read error, since a much larger clone differs from it by one base. As an off-target read in a library built for alpha chains, this beta chain has a frequency of little significance. The chain has TRBV12-3 or TRBV12-4 and TRBJ1-5; TRBD1 agrees at 7 bases. This CDR3 has 16 amino acids. CDR3 amino acids: CVSSPGGTVLNQPQHF. CDR3 bases: TGTGTCAGCAGCCCAGGCGGGACAGTTCTTAATCAGCCCCAGCATTTT.

This clonotype came up many times. This beta chain is a stray sequence in a library constructed for alpha chains; its clone size is not meaningful. The gene calls are TRBV27 and TRBJ1-4; a weak D match, TRBD1 (6 bases). V lost 3 bases, J lost 8 bases, and 10 bases lay in between. The CDR3 length is 13 residues. Germline V gene data show CDR1 as MNHEY and CDR2 as SMNVEV (reference sequence). In DNA form, the CDR3 reads TGTGCCAGCAGTTTCCAACAGGGAGAAAAACTGTTTTTT. This sequence encodes CASSFQQGEKLFF.

This clonotype was seen many times. This beta chain is an unintended read in a library built for alpha chains; its size means little. V usage is TRBV18 and J usage is TRBJ2-3; 7 positions match TRBD1. CDR3 length: 21 residues. Germline assignment: CDR1 KGHSH and CDR2 LQKENI. After removal of 1 base from V and 0 bases from J, the junction contained 19 bases not matched to a gene. The CDR3, as DNA: TGTGCCAGCTCACCACATAGTGTCAGGGACAGCACCTTGGCTAGCACAGATACGCAGTATTTT. Its protein is CASSPHSVRDSTLASTDTQYF.

This clonotype was detected only a few times. A library prepared for alpha chains yielded this beta chain as an off-target read; its size is of little meaning. The chain links TRBV20-1 to TRBJ2-2; perhaps TRBD2 as D (5 bases). The CDR3 covers 14 residues. CDR1 and CDR2 (germline): DFQATT, SNEGSKA (reference sequence). Trimming stripped 3 bases from V and 1 base from J, with 9 bases between. The CDR3 region has the DNA TGCAGTGCTAGGACTAACAAGAACACCGGGGAGCTGTTTTTT. Its protein product is CSARTNKNTGELFF.

This clonotype was counted at least ten times. This beta chain is an off-target read within a library intended for alpha chains, so its frequency means little. The rearrangement uses TRBV6-6 and TRBJ2-1; 8 nucleotides agree with TRBD2. The CDR3 extends over 20 amino acids. After removal of 2 bases from V and 4 bases from J, the junction contained 19 bases not matched to a gene. The germline V gene has CDR1 MNHNY and CDR2 SVGAGI (reference sequence). The CDR3 DNA is TGTGCCAGCAGTTACGGCGGACTAGCTACACCAAGGGTAGTATACAATGAGCAGTTCTTC. Translated, it gives CASSYGGLATPRVVYNEQFF.

This clonotype showed up many times. Within a library made for alpha chains, this beta chain is off target, and its count is uninformative. The J gene is TRBJ2-5, the V gene TRBV20-1; 7 bases line up with TRBD2. Germline values: CDR1 DFQATT, CDR2 SNEGSKA (reference sequence). CDR3 size: 15 residues. The V gene end was trimmed by 0 bases and the J gene end by 2 bases; junction bases not matched to a gene: 6. The CDR3 DNA sequence: TGCAGTGCTAGAGATATGGGAGGGGCTCAAGAGACCCAGTACTTC. Its translation is CSARDMGGAQETQYF.

The table lists this clonotype with a few counts. This beta chain came through as a stray read in a library set up for alpha chains, and its size says little. In DNA, the CDR3 is TGTGCCACCAGTGATTCCAGACAGGGCGGATACGAGCAGTACTTC. Its translation is CATSDSRQGGYEQYF. J is TRBJ2-7 and V is TRBV24-1; TRBD1 agrees at 7 bases. The trim removed 2 bases at V and 4 bases at J, leaving 7 bases unmatched. Germline values: CDR1 KGHDR, CDR2 SFDVKD. The CDR3 is 15 amino acids.

The sample holds many counts of this clonotype. This beta chain came through as a stray read in a library set up for alpha chains, and its size says little. The chain couples TRBV20-1 to TRBJ2-5; TRBD1 matches at 9 bases. The ends lost 3 bases at V and 0 bases at J; junction bases unmatched: 5. Germline CDR1 reads DFQATT; CDR2 reads SNEGSKA (reference sequence). The CDR3 is made up of 15 amino acids. The CDR3 nucleotides read TGCAGTGCTAGGGACAGGGGAACGTACCAAGAGACCCAGTACTTC. Its translation is CSARDRGTYQETQYF.

This clonotype was seen ten or more times. Within a library made for alpha chains, this beta chain is off target, and its count is uninformative. The chain links TRBV28 to TRBJ2-5, with 12 bases that match TRBD1. J gave up 5 bases and V 5 bases, and 6 bases lay outside the gene matches. The CDR3 is made up of 15 amino acids. The V gene's germline CDR1 is MDHEN and CDR2 SYDVKM. The CDR3, as DNA: TGTGCCAGCAGTCCCTGGGGGACAGGGGGCGAGACCCAGTACTTC. It encodes CASSPWGTGGETQYF.

Concerning this clonotype: The size of this beta chain means little, since it is a stray read in a library made for alpha chains. The chain links TRBV5-1 to TRBJ2-3; 8 bases agree with TRBD2. Trimming took 0 bases from V and 4 from J; bases not matched to a gene: 10. Germline CDR1 is SGHRS and CDR2 is YFSETQ. The CDR3 runs to 17 residues. This CDR3 is CASSLASGLAVPDTQYF. The CDR3 DNA follows: TGCGCCAGCAGCTTGGCGTCCGGACTAGCAGTACCAGATACGCAGTATTTT. The variable domain in full, completed from reference TRBV5-1 and TRBJ2-3, reads KAGVTQTPRYLIKTRGQQVTLSCSPISGHRSVSWYQQTPGQGLQFLFEYFSETQRNKGNFPGRFSGRQFSNSRSEMNVSTLELGDSALYLCASSLASGLAVPDTQYFGPGTRLTVL.